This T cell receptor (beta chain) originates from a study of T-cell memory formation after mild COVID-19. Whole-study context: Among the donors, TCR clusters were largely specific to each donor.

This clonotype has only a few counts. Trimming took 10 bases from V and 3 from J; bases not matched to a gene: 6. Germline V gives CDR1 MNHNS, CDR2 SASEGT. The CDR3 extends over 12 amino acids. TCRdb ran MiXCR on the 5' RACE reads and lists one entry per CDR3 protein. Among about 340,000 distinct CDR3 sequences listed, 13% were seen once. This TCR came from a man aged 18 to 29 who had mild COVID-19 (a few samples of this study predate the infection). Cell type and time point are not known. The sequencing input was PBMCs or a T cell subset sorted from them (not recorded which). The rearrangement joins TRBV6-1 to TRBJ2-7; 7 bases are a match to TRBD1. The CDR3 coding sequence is TGTGCCACCACGGGACAGATCTACGAGCAGTACTTC. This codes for CATTGQIYEQYF.